This T cell receptor beta chain was identified in a study of CD8+ T cells in alopecia areata. Study results and caveats: Clonality in the scalp and expanded CD8+ clones ranked among the top 100 were significantly decreased by tofacitinib.

Treatment noted: oral pan-JAK inhibitor, 5-10 mg twice daily. Extraction and reverse transcription of RNA yielded cDNA as the sequencing template. Sequencing used immunoSEQ multiplex PCR; TCRdb keeps in-frame clones, though not all of them. The data contain more than 95,000 clones, around 60% of them singletons. The CDR3 extends over 13 amino acids. CDR1 and CDR2 (germline): MNHNY, SVGAGI (reference sequence). V dropped 0 bases and J dropped 6 bases, with 5 bases sitting between them. Of note for this clone: The antigen remains undetermined.

The V gene is TRBV6-6, the J gene TRBJ2-2, with D possibly TRBD1 on 5 matching bases. This specimen was CD4+ T cells sorted from blood, taken at week 4, from a patient treated with tofacitinib. This clonotype originated in a human donor with alopecia areata. The chain's CDR3 is CASSYSGPGELFF. Here the CDR3 DNA reads TGTGCCAGCAGTTACTCGGGGCCCGGGGAGCTGTTTTTT.